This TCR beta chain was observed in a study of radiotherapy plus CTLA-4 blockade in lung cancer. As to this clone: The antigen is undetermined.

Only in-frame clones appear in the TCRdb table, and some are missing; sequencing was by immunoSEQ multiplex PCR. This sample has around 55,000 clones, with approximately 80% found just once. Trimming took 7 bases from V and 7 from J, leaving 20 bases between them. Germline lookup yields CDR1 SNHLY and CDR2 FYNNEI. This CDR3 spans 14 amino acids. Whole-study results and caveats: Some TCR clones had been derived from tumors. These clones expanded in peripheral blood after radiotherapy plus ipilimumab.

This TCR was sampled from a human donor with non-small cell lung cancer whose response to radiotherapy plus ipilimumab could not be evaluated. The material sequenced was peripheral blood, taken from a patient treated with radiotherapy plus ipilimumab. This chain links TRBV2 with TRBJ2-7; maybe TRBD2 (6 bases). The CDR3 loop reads CASKDGTPISEQYF. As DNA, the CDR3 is TGTGCCAGCAAAGACGGGACTCCCATATCGGAGCAGTACTTC. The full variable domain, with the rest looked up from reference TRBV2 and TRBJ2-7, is EPEVTQTPSHQVTQMGQEVILRCVPISNHLYFYWYRQILGQKVEFLVSFYNNEISEKSEIFDDQFSVERPDGSNFTLKIRSTKLEDSAMYFCASKDGTPISEQYFGPGTRLTVT.